These 6 T cell receptor beta chains were all obtained from the same sample, sequenced in a study of cytomegalovirus exposure and HLA in healthy donors. The study ran its PCR with 60 Vbeta and 13 Jbeta primers. The assay was immunoSEQ multiplex PCR, and TCRdb's table has in-frame clones only and misses some. The data show 85,000 to 120,000 clones, more than 65% seen once. Sequencing was done on a sample of PBMCs. The receptors were sampled from a woman in her forties or fifties in good health and CMV-seropositive.

The chain is built from TRBV19 and TRBJ1-5; TRBD1 aligns across 9 bases. The CDR3 sequence is 18 residues long. Per the germline V gene, CDR1 is LNHDA and CDR2 is SQIVND (reference sequence). The junction had 12 bases not matched to a gene; V was cut back by 6 bases and J by 0 bases. DNA for the CDR3: TGTGCCAGTAGAACCGGGACAGGGCCGGCTTATAGCAATCAGCCCCAGCATTTT. Its translation: CASRTGTGPAYSNQPQHF.

This rearrangement joins TRBV2 to TRBJ2-7; TRBD2 aligns across 9 bases. J gave up 0 bases and V 4 bases, and 4 bases lay outside the gene matches. This CDR3 region has 15 residues. Per the germline V gene, CDR1 is SNHLY and CDR2 is FYNNEI. Written as DNA, the CDR3 is TGTGCCAGCAGTGCGGATAGCGGGGGCTCCTACGAGCAGTACTTC. Translating gives CASSADSGGSYEQYF.

This clone was seen a few times. The V gene is TRBV30, the J gene TRBJ1-2; possible D gene TRBD1, 6 bases. The germline V and J ends were trimmed by 1 base and 4 bases, with 13 bases remaining between them. This CDR3 has 14 amino acids. Germline V gene data show CDR1 as GTSNPN and CDR2 as SVGIG (reference sequence). CDR3 sequence (DNA): TGTGCCTGGAGTGAAACCCGGGACATCTATGGCTACACCTTC. Amino acids: CAWSETRDIYGYTF.

The V call is TRBV30, the J call TRBJ1-2; unclear D gene. V lost 5 bases and J lost 0, with 16 bases in between. Per germline, CDR1 GTSNPN and CDR2 SVGIG (reference sequence). The CDR3 has 15 residues. In DNA form, the CDR3 reads TGTGCCTGGTTCCCTCAGCGTATTCCTAACTATGGCTACACCTTC. Amino acids: CAWFPQRIPNYGYTF.

In DNA, the CDR3 is TGTGCCTGGAGCCTCGTCAGGGTCCTTAACTATGGCTACACCTTC. Encoded protein: CAWSLVRVLNYGYTF. The chain employs TRBV30 and TRBJ1-2; a weak D match, TRBD1 (5 bases). V was clipped by 3 bases and J by 1 base, with 15 bases between them. CDR1 and CDR2 (germline): GTSNPN, SVGIG (reference sequence). This CDR3 has 15 residues.

This CDR3 is CASFSQGAHRLRGLFF. The CDR3 DNA is TGTGCCAGTTTTTCCCAGGGGGCTCACCGTCTCCGGGGGCTGTTTTTT. This chain links TRBV19 with TRBJ1-4; 8 nucleotides line up with TRBD1. The length of the CDR3 is 16 residues. V lost 8 bases, J lost 14 bases, and 22 bases stayed unmatched. Germline assignment: CDR1 LNHDA and CDR2 SQIVND (reference sequence).